This T cell receptor (beta chain) was documented in a study of cytomegalovirus exposure and HLA in healthy donors. The study's findings and limits: In a later analysis, TCR beta V- and J-gene trimming showed a link to a missense DCLRE1C variant. The records held CMV serostatus as the only immune exposure information.

CDR3 length: 12 amino acids. Deletions cut 3 bases from V and 0 bases from J, with 3 bases between. Germline V gene sequence: CDR1 SQVTM, CDR2 ANQGSEA. On this clone itself: Antigen specificity is unknown.

This PCR relied on a set of 60 Vbeta primers and 13 Jbeta primers. TCRdb's table, derived via immunoSEQ multiplex PCR, lists solely in-frame clones and lacks some. The table lists 110,000 to 150,000 clones, less than 85% of them singletons, with about 2% in the top ten. The chain combines TRBV29-1 with TRBJ1-3; D is ambiguous. Material for sequencing was PBMCs. This TCR was recovered from a woman between 55 and 75 years old in good health and CMV-seropositive. DNA for the CDR3: TGCAGCGTTGACAACTCTGGAAACACCATATATTTT. Its protein product is CSVDNSGNTIYF.